The table lists the clone carrying this T cell receptor (beta chain) with many counts. No antigen is known for it. Treatment denoted: PENTA 11 planned treatment interruption arm or continuous ART arm. Naive CD4+ CD45RA+ CD45RO- T cells were sorted from thawed PBMCs. This entry is derived from a study of HIV-infected children after antiretroviral therapy interruption. Overall study: Median age was roughly 9.3 years (interruption) and roughly 8 years (continuous). Study conclusions and caveats: Naive CD4+ sequences overlapped less between time points once interruption began.

The CDR3 spans 15 residues. Trimming shortened V by 4 bases and J by 3 bases, and 14 bases separated the two germline ends. In germline, CDR1 is LGHDT, CDR2 YNNKEL (reference sequence). A 3' RACE protocol on RNA, with unique molecular identifiers, produced the TCR library. From the 3' RACE reads, TCRdb called clonotypes with MiXCR, one entry per CDR3 protein. The sample has about 89,000 distinct CDR3 sequences, about 6.9% seen once; the top ten hold 1% to 1.3%. The rearrangement links TRBV3-1 to TRBJ2-3; unclear D gene. This TCR came from a pool of human donors with HIV. Sequencing used CD45RA+ CD4+ T cells from PBMCs, pooled from several time points, obtained from a donor given antiretroviral therapy, either interrupted or continuous. This sample's subset: naive CD4+ CD45RA+ CD45RO- T cells. The CDR3 sequence is CASSPTHGRTDTQYF. The CDR3 DNA follows: TGTGCCAGCAGCCCAACCCACGGACGTACAGATACGCAGTATTTT.